This T cell receptor (beta chain) was retrieved from a study of identical twins. General study findings and limits: For out-of-frame alpha sequences shared by twins, low generation probability was in excess. A lower insertion count was a feature of abundant cord blood beta clonotypes, with no such feature in memory repertoires.

At least ten counts were recorded for this clonotype. The antigen is undetermined. Each cDNA held unique molecular identifiers, and template switching gave it a universal primer site. One entry per CDR3 protein, called by TCRdb with MiXCR from the 5' RACE reads. The sample has hundreds of thousands of distinct CDR3 sequences, 7.5% seen once. Donors were all healthy Caucasians. The CDR3 runs to 14 residues. The germline gives CDR1 LGHDT, CDR2 YNNKEL (reference sequence). V lost 0 bases, J lost 1 base, and 6 bases lay in between. These same records also appear under a second study, on yellow fever vaccine responses in identical twins.

The chain is built from TRBV3-1 and TRBJ1-1; D is ambiguous. The sequencing sample was made of memory (CD45RO+) T cells sorted from blood. This clonotype originated in a woman aged 18-29 years in good health. The CDR3 nucleotides read TGTGCCAGCAGCCAAGATCCGTCGAACACTGAAGCTTTCTTT. It codes for CASSQDPSNTEAFF.